This T cell receptor (beta chain) came from a study of blood T cell repertoires in COVID-19. Background on the study: Both acute and convalescent COVID-19 samples were obtained from the United States, Italy and Spain. Nucleic acid was either cDNA or gDNA, and it came from T cells, B-cell-depleted T cells, or PBMCs.

Per the authors' pipeline: Amplified reference gene primers provided the basis for estimating nucleated cell counts. Generated by immunoSEQ multiplex PCR, the TCRdb table keeps only in-frame clones and is missing some. The V and J calls and the clone size are those of that table, but D and trimming were determined from the DNA. The sample consists of about 180,000 clones, 70% to 90% of them appearing once. V shed 0 bases and J 1 base; nucleotides not matched to a gene: 1. The CDR3 sequence is 14 residues long. The V gene's germline CDR1 is SGHRS and CDR2 YFSETQ. The sequenced material came from peripheral blood. This TCR was recovered from a man aged 45-60 years with active or convalescent COVID-19. The chain recombines TRBV5-1 with TRBJ2-7; TRBD1 matches 7 bases. CDR3 region: CASSLEDRSYEQYF. For the CDR3, the DNA is TGCGCCAGCAGCTTGGAGGACAGGTCCTACGAGCAGTACTTC.